The source of this T cell receptor beta chain is a study of blood T cell repertoires in COVID-19. Looking at the study overall: Samples taken during acute and convalescent COVID-19 were collected in the United States, Italy and Spain. PBMCs, B-cell-depleted T cells, or T cells were the source of the cDNA or gDNA that made up the material.

Followed over time, Seattle patients had been enrolled while infection was active. Per germline, CDR1 MNHEY and CDR2 SMNVEV (reference sequence). With V trimmed by 5 bases and J by 5 bases, 7 bases remained unmatched. The CDR3 totals 15 residues. Methods used by the authors: Using reference gene primer amplification, nucleated cell counts were estimated. The method was immunoSEQ multiplex PCR; TCRdb's version includes in-frame clones alone and lacks a portion of them. V, J and clone size are those of that table, while D and trimming were read from the DNA. The sample shows approximately 150,000 clones, 88% of them seen only once. This clone was found once.

Material for sequencing was peripheral blood. This clonotype was obtained from a human donor with COVID-19, enrolled during active disease. The donor label of this sample is uncertain. The genes are TRBV27 and TRBJ2-5, with 11 bases that match TRBD2. CDR3 in DNA: TGTGCCAGCAGTCAGAGTAGCGGGGGGGGTGAGACCCAGTACTTC. Translating gives CASSQSSGGGETQYF.